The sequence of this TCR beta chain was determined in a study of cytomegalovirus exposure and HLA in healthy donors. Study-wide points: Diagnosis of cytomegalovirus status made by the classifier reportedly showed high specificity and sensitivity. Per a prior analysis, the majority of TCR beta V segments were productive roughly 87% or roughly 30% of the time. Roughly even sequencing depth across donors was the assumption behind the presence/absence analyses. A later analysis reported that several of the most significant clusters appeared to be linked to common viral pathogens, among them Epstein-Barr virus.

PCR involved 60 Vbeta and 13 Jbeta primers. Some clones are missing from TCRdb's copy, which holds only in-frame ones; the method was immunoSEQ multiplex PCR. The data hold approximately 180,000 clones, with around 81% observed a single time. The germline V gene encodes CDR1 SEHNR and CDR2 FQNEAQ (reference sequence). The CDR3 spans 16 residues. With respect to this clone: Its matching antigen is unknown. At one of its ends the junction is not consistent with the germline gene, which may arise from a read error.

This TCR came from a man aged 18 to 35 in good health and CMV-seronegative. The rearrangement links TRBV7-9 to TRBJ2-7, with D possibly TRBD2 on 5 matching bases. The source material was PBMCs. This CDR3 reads CSSSPTYVGVYYEQYF. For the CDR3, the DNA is TGTTCCAGCAGCCCCACTTATGTGGGAGTATACTACGAGCAGTACTTC.